The clone carrying this T cell receptor (beta chain) was detected only a few times. Its antigen is still unknown. Sequencing was performed with immunoSEQ multiplex PCR; in TCRdb, only in-frame clones are kept and a portion is missing. The sample has around 60,000 clones, around 86% seen once. The germline gives CDR1 KGHSH, CDR2 LQKENI. The V end was cut by 4 bases, the J end by 2 bases, with 12 bases between. The CDR3 length is 15 residues. The data are from a study of a mutant IDH1 vaccine in newly diagnosed glioma. Study-level information: Investigators started vaccination 4-6 weeks after radiotherapy alone, or with temozolomide cycles.

The time point was: week 47, end of study. Each vaccine dose was 300 ug of mutant IDH1 20-mer peptide, with topical imiquimod. Patients underwent eight vaccinations, which took place in weeks 1, 3, 5, 7, 11, 15, 19 and 23. Broader study findings: Among patients, 80% to 95% showed immune responses induced by the vaccine.

The sequencing here drew on PBMCs, taken from a glioma patient whose treatment included an IDH1 peptide vaccine. The origin of this receptor is a man aged 25-40 years with glioma. This sequence joins TRBV18 and TRBJ2-4; D is uncertain. The CDR3 sequence: CASSRITTPKNIQYF. CDR3 coding DNA: TGTGCCAGCTCACGTATCACGACTCCCAAAAACATTCAGTACTTC.